This T cell receptor (beta chain) was captured by sequencing in a study of cytotoxic CD8 clonotypes in ibrutinib-treated CLL. Looked up from germline, CDR1 is SGHNT and CDR2 is YENEEA. V dropped 1 base and J dropped 4 bases, with 1 base sitting between them. This CDR3 comprises 12 residues. TCRdb keeps only in-frame clones here, not all; method: immunoSEQ multiplex PCR. The sample includes roughly 63,000 clones, less than 60% of them seen just once. About this clone itself: A much larger clone differs by one base, so this may be a read error.

This sequence was found in a human donor with chronic lymphocytic leukemia. The specimen was PBMCs, collected after 12 months of ibrutinib treatment. The V gene is TRBV11-3, the J gene TRBJ2-2, with D hard to call. The CDR3 protein is CASSLGTGELFF. CDR3 coding DNA: TGTGCCAGCAGCTTAGGCACCGGGGAGCTGTTTTTT.